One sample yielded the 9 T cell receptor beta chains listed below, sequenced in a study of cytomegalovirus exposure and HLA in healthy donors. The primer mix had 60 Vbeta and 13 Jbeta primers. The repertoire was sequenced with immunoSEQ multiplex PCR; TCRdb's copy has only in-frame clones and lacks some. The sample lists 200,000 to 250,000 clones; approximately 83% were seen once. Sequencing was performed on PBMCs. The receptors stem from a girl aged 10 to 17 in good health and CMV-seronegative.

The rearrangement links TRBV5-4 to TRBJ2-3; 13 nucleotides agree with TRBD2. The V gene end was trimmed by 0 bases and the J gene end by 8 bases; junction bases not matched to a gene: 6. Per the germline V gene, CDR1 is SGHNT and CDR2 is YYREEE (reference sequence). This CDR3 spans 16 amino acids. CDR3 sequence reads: CASSLDGTSGEGTQYF. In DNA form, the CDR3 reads TGTGCCAGCAGCTTGGATGGGACTAGCGGGGAGGGTACGCAGTATTTT.

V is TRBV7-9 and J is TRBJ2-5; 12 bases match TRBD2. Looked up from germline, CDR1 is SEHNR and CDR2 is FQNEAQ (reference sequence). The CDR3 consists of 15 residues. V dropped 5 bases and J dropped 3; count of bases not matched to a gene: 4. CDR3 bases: TGTGCCAGCAGCCTGGCTAGCGGGAGGGAAGAGACCCAGTACTTC. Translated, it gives CASSLASGREETQYF. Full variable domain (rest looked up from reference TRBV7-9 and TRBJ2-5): DTGVSQNPRHKITKRGQNVTFRCDPISEHNRLYWYRQTLGQGPEFLTYFQNEAQLEKSRLLSDRFSAERPKGSFSTLEIQRTEQGDSAMYLCASSLASGREETQYFGPGTRLLVL.

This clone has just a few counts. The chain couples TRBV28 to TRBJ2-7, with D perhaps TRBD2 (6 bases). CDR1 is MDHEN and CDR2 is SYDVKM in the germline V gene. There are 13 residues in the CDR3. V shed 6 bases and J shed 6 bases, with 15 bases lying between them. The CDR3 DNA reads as TGTGCCAGCAGCCCTTGGGGGGTGGGCGAGCAGTACTTC. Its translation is CASSPWGVGEQYF. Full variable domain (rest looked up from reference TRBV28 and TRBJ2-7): DVKVTQSSRYLVKRTGEKVFLECVQDMDHENMFWYRQDPGLGLRLIYFSYDVKMKEKGDIPEGYSVSREKKERFSLILESASTNQTSMYLCASSPWGVGEQYFGPGTRLTVT.

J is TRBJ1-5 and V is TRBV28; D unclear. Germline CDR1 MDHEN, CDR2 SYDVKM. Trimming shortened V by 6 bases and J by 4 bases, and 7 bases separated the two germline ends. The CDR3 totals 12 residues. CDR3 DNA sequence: TGTGCCAGCAGCCCCAGTAATCAGCCCCAGCATTTT. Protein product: CASSPSNQPQHF.

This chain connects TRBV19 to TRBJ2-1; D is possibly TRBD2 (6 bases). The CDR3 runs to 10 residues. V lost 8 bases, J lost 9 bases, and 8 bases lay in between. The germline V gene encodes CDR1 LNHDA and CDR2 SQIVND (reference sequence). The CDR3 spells CASGRGEQFF. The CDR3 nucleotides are TGTGCCAGTGGGCGGGGTGAGCAGTTCTTC.

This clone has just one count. The CDR3, as DNA: TGTGCCAGCAGTTTACCCGGGGTTAATGCAGATACGCAGTATTTT. It codes for CASSLPGVNADTQYF. The chain joins TRBV27 to TRBJ2-3; possibly TRBD2 for D (5 bases). The length of the CDR3 is 15 residues. The V gene's germline CDR1 is MNHEY and CDR2 SMNVEV (reference sequence). V shed 2 bases and J shed 4 bases, with 13 bases lying between them.

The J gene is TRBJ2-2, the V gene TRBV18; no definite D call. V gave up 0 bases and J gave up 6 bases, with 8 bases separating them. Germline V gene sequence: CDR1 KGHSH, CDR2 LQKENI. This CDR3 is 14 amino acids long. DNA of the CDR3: TGTGCCAGCTCACCACCATCGTCGGCCGGGGAGCTGTTTTTT. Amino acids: CASSPPSSAGELFF.

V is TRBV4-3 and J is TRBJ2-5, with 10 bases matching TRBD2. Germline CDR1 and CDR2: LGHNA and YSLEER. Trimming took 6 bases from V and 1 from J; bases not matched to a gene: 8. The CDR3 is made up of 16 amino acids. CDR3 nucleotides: TGCGCCAGCAGTCGGGGACTAGCGCCTCTCCAAGAGACCCAGTACTTC. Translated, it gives CASSRGLAPLQETQYF.

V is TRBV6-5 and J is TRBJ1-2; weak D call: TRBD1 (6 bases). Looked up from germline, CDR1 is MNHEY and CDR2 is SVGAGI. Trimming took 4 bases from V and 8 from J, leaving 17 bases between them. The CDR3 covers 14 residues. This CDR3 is CASSSHYNREGYTF. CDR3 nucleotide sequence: TGTGCCAGCAGTTCCCACTATAACAGGGAGGGCTACACCTTC.